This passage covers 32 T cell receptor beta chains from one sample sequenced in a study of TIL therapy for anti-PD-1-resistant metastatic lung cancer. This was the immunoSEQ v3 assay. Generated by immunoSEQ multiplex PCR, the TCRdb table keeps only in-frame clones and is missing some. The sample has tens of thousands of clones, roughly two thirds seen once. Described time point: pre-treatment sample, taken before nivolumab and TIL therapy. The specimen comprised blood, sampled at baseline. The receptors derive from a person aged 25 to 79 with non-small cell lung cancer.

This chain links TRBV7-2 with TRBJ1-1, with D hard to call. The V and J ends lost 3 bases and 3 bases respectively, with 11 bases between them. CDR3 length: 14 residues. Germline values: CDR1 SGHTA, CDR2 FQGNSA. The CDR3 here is CASSLVRFDTEAFF. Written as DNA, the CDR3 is TGTGCCAGCAGCTTGGTTCGGTTTGACACTGAAGCTTTCTTT.

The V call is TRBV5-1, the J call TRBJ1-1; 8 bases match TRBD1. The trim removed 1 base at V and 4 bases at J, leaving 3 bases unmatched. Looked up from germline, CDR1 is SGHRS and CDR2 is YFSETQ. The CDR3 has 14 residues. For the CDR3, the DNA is TGCGCCAGCAGCTTGAACACAGGGGGCACTGAAGCTTTCTTT. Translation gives CASSLNTGGTEAFF.

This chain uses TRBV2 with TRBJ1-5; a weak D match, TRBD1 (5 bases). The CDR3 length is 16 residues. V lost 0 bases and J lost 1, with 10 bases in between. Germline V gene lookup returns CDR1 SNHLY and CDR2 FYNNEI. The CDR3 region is CASSEAGVRSNQPQHF. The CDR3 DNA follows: TGTGCCAGCAGTGAAGCGGGGGTTAGGAGCAATCAGCCCCAGCATTTT.

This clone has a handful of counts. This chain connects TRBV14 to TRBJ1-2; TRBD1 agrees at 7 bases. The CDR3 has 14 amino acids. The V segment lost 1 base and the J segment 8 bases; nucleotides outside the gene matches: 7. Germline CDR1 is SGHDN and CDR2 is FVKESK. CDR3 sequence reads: CASSQVTGTNGYTF. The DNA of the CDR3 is TGTGCCAGCAGCCAAGTGACAGGGACGAACGGCTACACCTTC.

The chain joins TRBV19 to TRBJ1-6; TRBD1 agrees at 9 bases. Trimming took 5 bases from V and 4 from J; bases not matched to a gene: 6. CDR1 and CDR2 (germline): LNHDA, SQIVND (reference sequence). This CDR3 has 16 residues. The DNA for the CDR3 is TGTGCCAGTAGTCCCTTGGACAGGGGATATAATTCACCCCTCCACTTT. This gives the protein CASSPLDRGYNSPLHF. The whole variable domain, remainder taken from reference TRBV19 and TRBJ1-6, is DGGITQSPKYLFRKEGQNVTLSCEQNLNHDAMYWYRQDPGQGLRLIYYSQIVNDFQKGDIAEGYSVSREKKESFPLTVTSAQKNPTAFYLCASSPLDRGYNSPLHFGNGTRLTVT.

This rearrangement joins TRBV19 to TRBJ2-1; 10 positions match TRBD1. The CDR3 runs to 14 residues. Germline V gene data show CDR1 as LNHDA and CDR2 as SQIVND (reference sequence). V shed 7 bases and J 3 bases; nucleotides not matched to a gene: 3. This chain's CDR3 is CASTGTGDYNEQFF. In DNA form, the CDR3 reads TGTGCCAGTACCGGGACAGGGGACTACAATGAGCAGTTCTTC.

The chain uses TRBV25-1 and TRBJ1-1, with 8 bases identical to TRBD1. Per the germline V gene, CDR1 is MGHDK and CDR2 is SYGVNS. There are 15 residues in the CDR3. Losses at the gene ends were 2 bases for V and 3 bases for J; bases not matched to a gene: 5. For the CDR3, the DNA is TGTGCCAGCAGTGAACCGGGACAGGATTACACTGAAGCTTTCTTT. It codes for CASSEPGQDYTEAFF.

CDR3 region: CASSQRQGNTEAFF. In nucleotides, the CDR3 is TGTGCCAGCAGCCAACGTCAGGGGAACACTGAAGCTTTCTTT. J is TRBJ1-1 and V is TRBV11-3, with a weak D call TRBD1 (5 bases). The CDR3 extends over 14 amino acids. Germline-derived CDR1 and CDR2 are SGHNT and YENEEA. V was pared by 5 bases and J by 1 base, with 11 bases between.

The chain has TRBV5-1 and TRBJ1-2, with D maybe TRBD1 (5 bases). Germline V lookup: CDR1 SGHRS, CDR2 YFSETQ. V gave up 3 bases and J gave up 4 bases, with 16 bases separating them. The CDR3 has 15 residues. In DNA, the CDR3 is TGCGCCAGCAGCTGGGGGGACCGTCAGGGCTATGGCTACACCTTC. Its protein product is CASSWGDRQGYGYTF.

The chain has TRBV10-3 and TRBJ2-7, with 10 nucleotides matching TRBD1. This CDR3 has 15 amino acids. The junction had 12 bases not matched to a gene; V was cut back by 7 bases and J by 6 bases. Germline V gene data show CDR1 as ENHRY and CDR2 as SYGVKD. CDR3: CAITPFPRTGGEQYF. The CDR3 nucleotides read TGTGCCATCACCCCATTTCCTAGGACAGGGGGCGAGCAGTACTTC.

CDR3 nucleotide sequence: TGCGCCAGCAGCCTTACGGGGGGGGGCGTTTTCGGTTTGGACTATGGCTACACCTTC. It codes for CASSLTGGGVFGLDYGYTF. The gene calls are TRBV10-1 and TRBJ1-2, with D perhaps TRBD1 (6 bases). The CDR3 loop spans 19 amino acids. V was pared by 6 bases and J by 3 bases, with 29 bases between. Germline V gives CDR1 WNHNN, CDR2 SYGVQD (reference sequence).

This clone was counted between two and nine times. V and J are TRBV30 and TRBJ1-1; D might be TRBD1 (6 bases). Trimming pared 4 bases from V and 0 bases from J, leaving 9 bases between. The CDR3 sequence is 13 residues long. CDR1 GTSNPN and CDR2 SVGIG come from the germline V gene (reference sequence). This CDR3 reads CAWTGQLNTEAFF. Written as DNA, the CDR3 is TGTGCCTGGACCGGACAGTTGAACACTGAAGCTTTCTTT.

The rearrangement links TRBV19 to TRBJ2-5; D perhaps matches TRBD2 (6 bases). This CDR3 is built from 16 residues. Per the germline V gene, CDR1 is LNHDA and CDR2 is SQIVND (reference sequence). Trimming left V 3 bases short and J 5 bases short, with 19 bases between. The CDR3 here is CASSMSKAGPGETQYF. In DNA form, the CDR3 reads TGTGCCAGTAGTATGAGTAAGGCGGGGCCGGGGGAGACCCAGTACTTC.

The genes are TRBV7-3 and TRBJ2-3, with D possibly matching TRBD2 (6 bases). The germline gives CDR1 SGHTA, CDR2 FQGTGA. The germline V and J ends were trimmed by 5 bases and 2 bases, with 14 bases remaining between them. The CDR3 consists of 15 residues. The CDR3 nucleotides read TGTGCCAGCAGCCCCGGGAGCCCGACCACAGATACGCAGTATTTT. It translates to CASSPGSPTTDTQYF.

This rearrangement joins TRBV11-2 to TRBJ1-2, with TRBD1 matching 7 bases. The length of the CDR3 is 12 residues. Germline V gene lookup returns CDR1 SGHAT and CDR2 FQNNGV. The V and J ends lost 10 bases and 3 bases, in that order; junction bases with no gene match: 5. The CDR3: CANRQGYYGYTF. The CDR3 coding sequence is TGTGCCAACCGACAGGGCTACTATGGCTACACCTTC.

The CDR3 sequence is CASRTIQETQYF. The CDR3, as DNA: TGTGCCAGCAGGACCATACAAGAGACCCAGTACTTC. The chain is built from TRBV11-2 and TRBJ2-5; no clear D. The CDR3 runs to 12 residues. The germline V gene has CDR1 SGHAT and CDR2 FQNNGV. V gave up 6 bases and J gave up 2 bases, with 7 bases separating them.

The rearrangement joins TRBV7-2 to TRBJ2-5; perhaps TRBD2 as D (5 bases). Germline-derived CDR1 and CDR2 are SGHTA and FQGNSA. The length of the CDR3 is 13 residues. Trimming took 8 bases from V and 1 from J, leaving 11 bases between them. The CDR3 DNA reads TGTGCCAGCGGGCGCGGGTCCCAAGAGACCCAGTACTTC. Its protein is CASGRGSQETQYF.

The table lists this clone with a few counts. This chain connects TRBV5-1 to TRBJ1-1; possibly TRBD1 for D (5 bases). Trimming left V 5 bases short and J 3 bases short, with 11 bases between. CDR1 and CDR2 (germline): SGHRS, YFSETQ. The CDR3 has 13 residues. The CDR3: CASSDQGDTEAFF. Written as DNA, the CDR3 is TGCGCCAGCAGTGATCAGGGAGACACTGAAGCTTTCTTT.

This chain's CDR3 is CASRLGRNTGELFF. In nucleotides, the CDR3 is TGTGCCAGCCGACTGGGGCGGAACACCGGGGAGCTGTTTTTT. V and J are TRBV27 and TRBJ2-2; D might be TRBD1 (5 bases). From germline, CDR1 is MNHEY and CDR2 SMNVEV (reference sequence). V dropped 8 bases and J dropped 1 base, with 11 bases sitting between them. The CDR3 is 14 amino acids.

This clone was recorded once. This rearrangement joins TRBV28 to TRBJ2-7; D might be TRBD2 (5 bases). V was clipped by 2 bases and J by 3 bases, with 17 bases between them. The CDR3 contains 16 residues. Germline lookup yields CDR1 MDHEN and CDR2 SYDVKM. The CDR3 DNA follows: TGTGCCAGCAGTTTAAGAGGGAATCCCCCCTACTACGAGCAGTACTTC. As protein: CASSLRGNPPYYEQYF.

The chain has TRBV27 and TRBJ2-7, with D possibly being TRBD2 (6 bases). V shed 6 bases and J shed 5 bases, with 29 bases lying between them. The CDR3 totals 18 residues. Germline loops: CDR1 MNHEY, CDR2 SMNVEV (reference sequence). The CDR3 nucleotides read TGTGCCAGCAGGCACTACGGGGGAGCGGCCCCGAAGGAGAACGAGCAGTACTTC. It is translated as CASRHYGGAAPKENEQYF.

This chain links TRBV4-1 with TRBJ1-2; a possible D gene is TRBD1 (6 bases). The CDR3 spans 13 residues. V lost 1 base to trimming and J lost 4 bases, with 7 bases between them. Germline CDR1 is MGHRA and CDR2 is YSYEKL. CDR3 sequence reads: CASSQGGAYGYTF. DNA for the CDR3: TGCGCCAGCAGCCAAGGGGGGGCCTATGGCTACACCTTC.

Here the CDR3 DNA reads TGTGCCAGCAGCTGGGTGGTGGGAATGTACGAGCAGTACTTC. Translating it yields CASSWVVGMYEQYF. The chain employs TRBV7-2 and TRBJ2-7; D is unclear. Germline V gene sequence: CDR1 SGHTA, CDR2 FQGNSA. Trimming took 4 bases from V and 4 from J, leaving 14 bases between them. This CDR3 has 14 residues.

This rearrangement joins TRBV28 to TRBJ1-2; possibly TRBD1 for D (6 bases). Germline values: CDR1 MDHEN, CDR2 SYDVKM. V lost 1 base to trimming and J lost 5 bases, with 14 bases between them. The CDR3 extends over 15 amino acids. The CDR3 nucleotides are TGTGCCAGCAGTTTATACGACAGGCCGGGGTATGGCTACACCTTC. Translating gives CASSLYDRPGYGYTF.

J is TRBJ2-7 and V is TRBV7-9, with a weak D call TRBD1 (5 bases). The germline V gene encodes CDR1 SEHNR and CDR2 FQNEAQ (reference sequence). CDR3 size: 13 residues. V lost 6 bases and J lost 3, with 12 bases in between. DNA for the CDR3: TGTGCCAGCAGGTCGACAGCAGACTACGAGCAGTACTTC. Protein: CASRSTADYEQYF.

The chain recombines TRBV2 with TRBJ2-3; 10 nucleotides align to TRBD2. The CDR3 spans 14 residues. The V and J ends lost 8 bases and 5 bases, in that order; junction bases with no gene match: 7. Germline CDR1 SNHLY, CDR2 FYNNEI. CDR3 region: CASLRAGGKDTQYF. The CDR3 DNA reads TGTGCCAGCCTACGAGCGGGAGGGAAAGATACGCAGTATTTT.

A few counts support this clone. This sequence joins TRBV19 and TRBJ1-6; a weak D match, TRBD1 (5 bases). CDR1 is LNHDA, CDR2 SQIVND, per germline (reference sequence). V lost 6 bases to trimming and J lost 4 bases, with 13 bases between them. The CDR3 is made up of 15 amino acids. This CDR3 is CASRIGGTYNSPLHF. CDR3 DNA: TGTGCCAGTAGGATTGGGGGGACTTATAATTCACCCCTCCACTTT.

CDR3: CASAAPGGRSSGANVLTF. The CDR3 nucleotides read TGTGCCAGCGCTGCCCCCGGGGGCAGGTCCTCTGGGGCCAACGTCCTGACTTTC. The chain combines TRBV2 with TRBJ2-6, with D perhaps assigned TRBD1 or TRBD2 (6 bases each). The V and J ends lost 8 bases and 0 bases respectively, with 20 bases between them. In germline, CDR1 is SNHLY, CDR2 FYNNEI. The CDR3 runs 18 residues.

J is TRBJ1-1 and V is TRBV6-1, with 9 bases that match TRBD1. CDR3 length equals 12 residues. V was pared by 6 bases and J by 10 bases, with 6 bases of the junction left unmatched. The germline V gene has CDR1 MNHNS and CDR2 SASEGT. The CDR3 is CASSEGTGRAFF. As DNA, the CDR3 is TGTGCCAGCAGCGAGGGGACAGGGCGAGCTTTCTTT.

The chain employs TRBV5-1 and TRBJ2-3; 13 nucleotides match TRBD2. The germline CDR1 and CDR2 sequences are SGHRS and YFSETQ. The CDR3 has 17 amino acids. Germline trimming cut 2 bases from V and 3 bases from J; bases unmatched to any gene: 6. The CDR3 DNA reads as TGCGCCAGCAGCTTTAACCCGACTAGCGGGGGGACAGATACGCAGTATTTT. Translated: CASSFNPTSGGTDTQYF.

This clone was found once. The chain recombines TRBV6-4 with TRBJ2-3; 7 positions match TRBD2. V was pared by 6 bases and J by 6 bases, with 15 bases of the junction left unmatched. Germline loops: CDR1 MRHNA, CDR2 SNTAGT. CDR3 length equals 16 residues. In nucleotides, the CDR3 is TGTGCCAGCAGCCCACGCCGGGGAGGGCCCGGGGATACGCAGTATTTT. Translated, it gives CASSPRRGGPGDTQYF.

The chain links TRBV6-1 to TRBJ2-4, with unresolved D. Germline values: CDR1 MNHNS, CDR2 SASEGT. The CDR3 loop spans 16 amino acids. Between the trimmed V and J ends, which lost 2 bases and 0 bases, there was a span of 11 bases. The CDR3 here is CASSENVGLAKNIQYF. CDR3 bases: TGTGCCAGCAGTGAAAACGTCGGATTAGCCAAAAACATTCAGTACTTC.